This T cell receptor (beta chain) originates from a study of cytomegalovirus exposure and HLA in healthy donors. Study results and limitations: High sensitivity and specificity were reportedly achieved when the classifier diagnosed cytomegalovirus status. A missense DCLRE1C variant was associated with V- and J-gene trimming of TCR beta chains in a later analysis, and an independent cohort replicated the association.

Donors were nominally healthy when sampled, though unrecorded immune exposures were likely. CDR3 length equals 13 residues. Trimming removed 4 bases from V and 3 bases from J, with 9 bases in between. Per the germline V gene, CDR1 is SGDLS and CDR2 is YYNGEE. Primers: 60 Vbeta forward and 13 Jbeta reverse. Per the authors' pipeline: Later work found 80 million or so unique TCR beta chains, with about 10 million shared. Measured with immunoSEQ multiplex PCR; TCRdb has only the in-frame clones, and not every one. Clonal size and the V and J genes are those of that table, whereas D and trimming came from the DNA. The sample carries 100,000 to 150,000 clones, approximately 80% recorded once. In regard to this clone: No antigen is known for it.

The receptor's source is a man aged 45 to 65 in good health and CMV-seronegative. The J gene is TRBJ2-3, the V gene TRBV9; D possibly corresponds to TRBD1 (6 bases). Sequencing was performed on PBMCs. For the CDR3, the DNA is TGTGCCAGCAGCCCGGACAGAACAGATACGCAGTATTTT. Translating it yields CASSPDRTDTQYF.